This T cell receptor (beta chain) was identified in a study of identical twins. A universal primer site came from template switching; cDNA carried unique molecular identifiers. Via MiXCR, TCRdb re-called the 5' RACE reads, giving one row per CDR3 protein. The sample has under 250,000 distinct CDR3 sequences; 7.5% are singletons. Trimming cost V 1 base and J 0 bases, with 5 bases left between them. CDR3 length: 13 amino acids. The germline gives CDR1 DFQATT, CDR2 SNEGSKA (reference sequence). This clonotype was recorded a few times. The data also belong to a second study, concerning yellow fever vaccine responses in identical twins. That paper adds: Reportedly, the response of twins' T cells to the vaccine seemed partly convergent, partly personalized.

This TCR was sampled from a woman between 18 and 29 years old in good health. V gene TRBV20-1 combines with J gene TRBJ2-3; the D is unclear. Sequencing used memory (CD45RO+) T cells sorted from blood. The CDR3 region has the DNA TGCAGTGCTAGAGCTAGAAGCACAGATACGCAGTATTTT. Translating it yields CSARARSTDTQYF.